This TCR beta chain came from a study of STAT3 mutations in large granular lymphocyte leukemia. This clone was observed a handful of times. Its target is unknown. Produced via immunoSEQ multiplex PCR; TCRdb's table is partial and in-frame only. The sample lists around 3,700 clones, roughly 82% occurring once. General study points: Every T-cell large granular lymphocyte leukemia patient had at least one immunodominant TCR beta clonotype. Samples missed the first appearance of the clone.

There are 15 residues in the CDR3. Germline V CDR1 and CDR2: MNHEY, SVGAGI. Trimming shortened V by 0 bases and J by 6 bases, and 13 bases separated the two germline ends. The J gene is TRBJ2-3, the V gene TRBV6-5; no firm D call. Sample: peripheral blood mononuclear cells. This receptor was taken from a boy under 18 with T-cell large granular lymphocyte leukemia. Some clones in this sample may be carry-over from other donors' samples. The CDR3 here is CASSYSGGQRDTQYF. In nucleotides, the CDR3 is TGTGCCAGCAGTTACTCCGGTGGCCAACGGGATACGCAGTATTTT.